Sequencing of this T cell receptor (beta chain) was carried out in a study of CD8 T cells in ankylosing spondylitis. Study-wide points: One TCR beta motif, made up of roughly 8 highly homologous variants, appeared characteristic of ankylosing spondylitis blood.

At least ten counts were recorded for this clonotype. Its target is not known. TCRdb passed the 5' RACE reads through MiXCR, listing each CDR3 protein once. The sample yields a few hundred thousand distinct CDR3 sequences, 9.5% to 15% seen once. With V trimmed by 5 bases and J by 5 bases, 9 bases remained unmatched. The CDR3 is 16 residues long. Germline V gene sequence: CDR1 SEHNR, CDR2 FQNEAQ (reference sequence). Sequencing input: blood, either unsorted or a sorted T cell fraction (not recorded which). The sequence came from a male donor with ankylosing spondylitis. V is TRBV7-9 and J is TRBJ1-5; 10 bases align to TRBD1. This CDR3 reads CASSPGTGEGDQPQHF. CDR3 DNA sequence: TGTGCCAGCAGCCCTGGGACAGGGGAAGGGGATCAGCCCCAGCATTTT. Full variable domain (outside the CDR3, taken from reference TRBV7-9 and TRBJ1-5): DTGVSQNPRHKITKRGQNVTFRCDPISEHNRLYWYRQTLGQGPEFLTYFQNEAQLEKSRLLSDRFSAERPKGSFSTLEIQRTEQGDSAMYLCASSPGTGEGDQPQHFGDGTRLSIL.